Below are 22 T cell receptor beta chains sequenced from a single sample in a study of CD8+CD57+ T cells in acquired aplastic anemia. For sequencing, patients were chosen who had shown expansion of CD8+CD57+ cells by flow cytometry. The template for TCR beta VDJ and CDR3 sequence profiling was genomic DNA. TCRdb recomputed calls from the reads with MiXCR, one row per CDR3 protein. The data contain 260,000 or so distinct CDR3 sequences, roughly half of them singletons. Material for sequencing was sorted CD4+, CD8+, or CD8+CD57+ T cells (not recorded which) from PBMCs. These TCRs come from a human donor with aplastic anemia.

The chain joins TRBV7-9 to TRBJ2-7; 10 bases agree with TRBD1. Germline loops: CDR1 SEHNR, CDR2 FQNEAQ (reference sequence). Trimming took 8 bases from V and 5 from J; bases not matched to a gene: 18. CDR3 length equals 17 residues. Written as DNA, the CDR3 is TGTGCCAGCGGACCTTCGACCGGGACAGGGGCCTGGGACGAGCAGTACTTC. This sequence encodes CASGPSTGTGAWDEQYF.

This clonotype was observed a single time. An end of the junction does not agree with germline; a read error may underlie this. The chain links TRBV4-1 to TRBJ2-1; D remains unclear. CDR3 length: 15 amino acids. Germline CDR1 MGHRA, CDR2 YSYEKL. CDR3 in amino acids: CASSQETPYGAEQFF. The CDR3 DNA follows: TGTGCCAGCAGCCAAGAAACCCCCTATGGTGCCGAGCAGTTCTTC.

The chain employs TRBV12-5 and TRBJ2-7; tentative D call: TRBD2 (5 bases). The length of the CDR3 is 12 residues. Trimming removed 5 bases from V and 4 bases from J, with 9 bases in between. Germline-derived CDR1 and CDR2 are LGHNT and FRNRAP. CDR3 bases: TGTGCTAGTGGTCCGCCGGGGTACGAGCAGTACTTC. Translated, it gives CASGPPGYEQYF.

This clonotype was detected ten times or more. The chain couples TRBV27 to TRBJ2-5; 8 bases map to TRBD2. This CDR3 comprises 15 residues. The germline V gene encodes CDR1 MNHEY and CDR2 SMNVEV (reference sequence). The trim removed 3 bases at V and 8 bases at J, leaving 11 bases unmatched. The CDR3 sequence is CASSLTSDERYTQYF. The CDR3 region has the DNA TGTGCCAGCAGTTTGACTAGCGACGAACGCTACACCCAGTACTTC.

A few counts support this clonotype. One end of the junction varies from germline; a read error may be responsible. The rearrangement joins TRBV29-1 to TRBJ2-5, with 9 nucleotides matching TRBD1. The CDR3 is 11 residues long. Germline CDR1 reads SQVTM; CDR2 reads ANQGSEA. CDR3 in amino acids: CSTQVGTGFDF. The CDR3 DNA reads TGCAGCACCCAGGTGGGGACAGGGTTCGACTTC.

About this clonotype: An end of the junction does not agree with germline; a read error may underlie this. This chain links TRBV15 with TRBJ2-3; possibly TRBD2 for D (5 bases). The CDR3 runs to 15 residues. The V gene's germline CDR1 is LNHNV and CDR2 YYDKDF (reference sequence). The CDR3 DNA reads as TGTGCCACCAGCAGAGATCGGGATGGCACGGATACGCAGTATTTT. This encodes CATSRDRDGTDTQYF.

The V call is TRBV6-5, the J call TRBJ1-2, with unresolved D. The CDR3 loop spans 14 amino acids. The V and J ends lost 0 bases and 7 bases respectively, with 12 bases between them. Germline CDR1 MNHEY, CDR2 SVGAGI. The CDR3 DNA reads TGTGCCAGCAGTTACTCGAGAGGGTCGGTTGGCTACACCTTC. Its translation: CASSYSRGSVGYTF.

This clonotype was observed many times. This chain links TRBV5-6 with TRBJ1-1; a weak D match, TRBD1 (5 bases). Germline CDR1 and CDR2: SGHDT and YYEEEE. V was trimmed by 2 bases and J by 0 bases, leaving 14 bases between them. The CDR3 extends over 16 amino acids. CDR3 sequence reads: CASSFMTAHMNTEAFF. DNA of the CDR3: TGTGCCAGCAGCTTTATGACAGCACACATGAACACTGAAGCTTTCTTT.

The CDR3 DNA reads as TGTGCCAGCAGTAAGACGGGCGGCTACACCTTC. The encoded protein is CASSKTGGYTF. The J gene is TRBJ1-2, the V gene TRBV12-3 or TRBV12-4, with D uncertain. The V and J ends lost 5 bases and 8 bases respectively, with 9 bases between them. The CDR3 totals 11 residues.

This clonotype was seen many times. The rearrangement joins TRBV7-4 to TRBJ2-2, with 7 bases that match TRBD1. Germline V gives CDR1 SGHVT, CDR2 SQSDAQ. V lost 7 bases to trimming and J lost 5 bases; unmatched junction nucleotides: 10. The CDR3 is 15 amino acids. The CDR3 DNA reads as TGTGCCAGCACGCGACAGGGACACTCAACCGGGGAGCTGTTTTTT. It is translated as CASTRQGHSTGELFF.

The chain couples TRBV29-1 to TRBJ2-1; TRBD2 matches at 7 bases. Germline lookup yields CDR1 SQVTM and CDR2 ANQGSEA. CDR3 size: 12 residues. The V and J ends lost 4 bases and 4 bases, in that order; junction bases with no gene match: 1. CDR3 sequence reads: CSVVSGYNEQFF. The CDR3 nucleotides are TGCAGCGTTGTTAGCGGGTACAATGAGCAGTTCTTC.

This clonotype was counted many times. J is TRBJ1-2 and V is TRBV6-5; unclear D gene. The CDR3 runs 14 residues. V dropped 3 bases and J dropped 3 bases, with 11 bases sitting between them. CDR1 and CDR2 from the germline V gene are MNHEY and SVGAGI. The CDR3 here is CASSYEGGHYGYTF. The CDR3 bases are TGTGCCAGCAGTTATGAGGGCGGCCACTATGGCTACACCTTC.

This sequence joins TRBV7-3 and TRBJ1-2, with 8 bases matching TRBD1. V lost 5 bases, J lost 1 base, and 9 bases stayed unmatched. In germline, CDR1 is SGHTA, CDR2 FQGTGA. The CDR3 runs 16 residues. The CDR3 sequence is CASSDRTGNINYGYTF. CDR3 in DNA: TGTGCCAGCAGCGATCGGACAGGGAACATTAACTATGGCTACACCTTC.

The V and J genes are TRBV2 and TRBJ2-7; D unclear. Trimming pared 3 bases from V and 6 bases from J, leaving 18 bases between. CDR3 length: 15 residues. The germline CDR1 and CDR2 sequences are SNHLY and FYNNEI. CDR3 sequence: CASSDFFPSTFEQYF. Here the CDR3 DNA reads TGTGCCAGCAGTGACTTTTTCCCCTCTACGTTCGAGCAGTACTTC.

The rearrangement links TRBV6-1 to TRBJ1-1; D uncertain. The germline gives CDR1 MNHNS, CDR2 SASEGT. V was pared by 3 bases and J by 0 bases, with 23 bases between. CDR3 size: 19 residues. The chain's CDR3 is CASSEGTTVEPTMNTEAFF. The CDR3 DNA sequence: TGTGCCAGCAGTGAGGGAACGACTGTGGAACCAACTATGAACACTGAAGCTTTCTTT.

CDR3 nucleotide sequence: TGCGCCAGCAGCTTTGCTCAGGGGGACACTGAAGCTTTCTTT. Protein sequence: CASSFAQGDTEAFF. The J gene is TRBJ1-1, the V gene TRBV5-1; 7 nucleotides match TRBD1. Unmatched junction bases numbered 4, after V lost 2 bases and J lost 3 bases. The CDR3 sequence is 14 residues long. CDR1 and CDR2 (germline): SGHRS, YFSETQ.

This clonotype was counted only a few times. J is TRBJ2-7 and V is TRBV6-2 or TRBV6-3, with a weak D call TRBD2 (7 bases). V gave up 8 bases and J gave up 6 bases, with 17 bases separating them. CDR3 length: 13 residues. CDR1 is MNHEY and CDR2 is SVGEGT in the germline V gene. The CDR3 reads CASRIGGPFEQYF. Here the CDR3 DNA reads TGTGCCAGCCGCATCGGGGGGCCCTTCGAGCAGTACTTC.

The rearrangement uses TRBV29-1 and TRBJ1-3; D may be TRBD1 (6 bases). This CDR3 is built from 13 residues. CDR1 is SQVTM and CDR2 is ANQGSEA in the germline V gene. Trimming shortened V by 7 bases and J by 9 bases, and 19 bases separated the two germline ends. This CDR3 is CSEPQGGKGTIYF. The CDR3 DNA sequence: TGCAGCGAGCCCCAAGGGGGGAAGGGCACCATATATTTT.

The DNA for the CDR3 is TGCAGTGCTAGAGAGGCCCACGAGCAGTACTTC. Protein: CSAREAHEQYF. This chain connects TRBV20-1 to TRBJ2-7; D is unclear. Germline CDR1 reads DFQATT; CDR2 reads SNEGSKA (reference sequence). V shed 0 bases and J shed 5 bases, with 5 bases lying between them. The CDR3 is 11 residues long.

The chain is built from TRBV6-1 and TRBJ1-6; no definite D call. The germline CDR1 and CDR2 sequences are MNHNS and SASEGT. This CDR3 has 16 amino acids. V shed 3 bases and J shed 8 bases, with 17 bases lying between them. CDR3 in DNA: TGTGCCAGCAGTGAGCCCCGAGGAGGGAATCATTCACCCCTCCACTTT. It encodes CASSEPRGGNHSPLHF.

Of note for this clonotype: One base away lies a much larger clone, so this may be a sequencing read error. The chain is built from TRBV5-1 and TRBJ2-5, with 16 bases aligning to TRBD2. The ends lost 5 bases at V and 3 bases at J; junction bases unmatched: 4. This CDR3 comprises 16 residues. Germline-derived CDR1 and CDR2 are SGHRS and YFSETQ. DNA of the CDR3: TGCGCCAGCAGGCCGGGACTAGCGGGGGGGAAAGAGACCCAGTACTTC. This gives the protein CASRPGLAGGKETQYF.

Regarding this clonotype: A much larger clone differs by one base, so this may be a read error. CDR3 nucleotides: TGTGCCAGCAGCTTAGGACAAACAGTGAACGCTGAAGCTTTCTTT. Translated, it gives CASSLGQTVNAEAFF. The chain is built from TRBV5-6 and TRBJ1-1, with D possibly TRBD1 on 5 matching bases. The CDR3 sequence is 15 residues long. CDR1 SGHDT and CDR2 YYEEEE come from the germline V gene.